The present entry profiles one T cell receptor beta chain with its context. Its antigen target is currently unknown. The record has no base qualities; no much larger clone is one base away. The time point tag for this specimen amounts to: patch test 2, 6 weeks after DPC sensitization. This specimen's treatment or condition label, per the study, means: therapeutic diphenylcyclopropenone sensitization with weekly scalp DPC. Blood at each patch-test visit was drawn before the patch test was applied. To be eligible, patients had to be aged 18 to 70, diagnosed with alopecia and judged suitable for DPC therapy, while pregnant patients were excluded. Total RNA was isolated from unfractionated whole blood collected in Tempus Blood RNA tubes. The data are from a study of human T cells and chemical hapten exposure (dated by TCRdb to about 2021). As for the study more broadly: For sensitization, 2% DPC in acetone was applied to a roughly 2 cm by roughly 2 cm area of upper inner arm skin. Weekly therapeutic DPC doses were additionally applied to the scalp of patients throughout the roughly 26-week study period. Patch testing was performed on the upper back with Finn chambers containing 0.01% DPC, and the patch tests were scored after 6 days according to International Contact Dermatitis Research Group standards. The mostly female patient cohort included alopecia areata with under or over 50% scalp involvement, alopecia totalis and alopecia universalis. Libraries were pooled for sequencing, and per-sample TCR yields varied mainly because of small differences in library volumes within the pool. Peripheral blood TCR repertoire changes were tracked in vivo in alopecia patients during primary and secondary sensitization to the hapten diphenylcyclopropenone (DPC). Blood samples were taken from patients before sensitization (week 0) and then at 2, 6 and about 24 weeks after DPC sensitization. About 29 alopecia patients gave blood for TCR sequencing at one to four time points (pre-sensitization, 2, 6 and 24 weeks). General conclusions and limits of the study: Patch test score correlated positively with the number of PT1 expanded TCRs, reaching significance at thresholds 8, 16 and 32 but not at 4. Compared with pre-sensitization or healthy control sets, expanded TCRs formed significantly more large CDR3 similarity clusters, which is consistent with antigen-driven responses. After repeated subsampling, changes were observed in the strength of the expansion versus patch-test correlation and in the threshold at which the correlation became significant. Alopecia, a presumed autoimmune disease, was present in all patients, so the immune response of the patients might differ from that of healthy individuals. No change with DPC sensitization was found in the number of TCRs above 1 in 1000 frequency, and no evidence of global repertoire structure alterations was found.

Receptor libraries were prepared by RACE. Sequencing used a NextSeq 500. Library preparation attached unique molecular identifiers to individual cDNA molecules for quantitative, reproducible TCR counting. Each blood RNA sample was used to sequence both TCR alpha and TCR beta chains. In the authors' own workflow: Samples had a median of around 92,000 TCRs, with a range from roughly 20,000 to 690,600. The Decombinator software suite was used to annotate V, J and CDR3 in the TCR reads. Every sample was subsampled to the same number of TCRs (28,000) for the PS versus PT1 abundance plots. TCRs were defined as expanded if absent before sensitization and observed at least eight times at the 2-week time point. The raw public data were reprocessed by TCRdb itself: fastp quality trimming at Q25, MiXCR clonotype calling, in-frame beta chains only. CDR3 protein duplicates are merged, each entry listing the most common genes and DNA. TCRdb's processing, not the study's, gives the V and J calls here. This sample is represented by 80,000 to 100,000 distinct CDR3 sequences; more than 9% of them were singletons. Around 4.7% of the sample belongs to the ten largest clones.

The sequence was collected from a woman aged 45-59 years with alopecia areata. Some clones in this sample may be carry-over from other donors' samples. The source was whole blood, collected in connection with sensitization to the hapten diphenylcyclopropenone (DPC).

This receptor has the CDR3 CASSLSSGIDTQYF. The sequenced DNA: TGTGCCAGCAGCTTATCTTCCGGGATAGATACGCAGTATTTT. The chain links TRBV5-5 with TRBJ2-3, and possibly TRBD2, on 5 matching bases. The germline ends are 12 bases apart after V is trimmed by 2 bases and J by 5 bases. Spanning cysteine to phenylalanine, the CDR3 consists of 14 amino acids. The retained sequence is limited to the CDR3, 42 bases, with the frame set at the first base. For CDR1 and CDR2, the germline V gene (reference sequence) lists SGHKS and YYEKEE.